A single sample gave rise to the 26 T cell receptor beta chains below, sequenced in a study of shared clonotypes between healthy human individuals. TCRdb keeps only in-frame clones here, not all; method: immunoSEQ multiplex PCR. The table lists some 680,000 clones, more than 70% of them singletons, with about 1.8% in the top ten. Specimen: memory CD4+ T cells sorted from blood. The subset denotes: CD45RA-negative fraction. The receptors shown here come from a woman aged 25 to 39 in good health.

The chain links TRBV6-1 to TRBJ2-3, with 7 bases fitting TRBD1. V shed 6 bases and J 1 base; nucleotides not matched to a gene: 7. This CDR3 contains 15 residues. CDR1 is MNHNS, CDR2 SASEGT, per germline. CDR3 bases: TGTGCCAGCAGACCTATCGGACAGGGCACAGATACGCAGTATTTT. This translates into CASRPIGQGTDTQYF.

Notes on this clone: Other DNA sequences in the same sample also yield this CDR3. The chain couples TRBV29-1 to TRBJ2-1; unclear D gene. The CDR3 covers 12 residues. The V end lost 2 bases, the J end lost 3 bases, and 5 bases lay between the germline ends. Germline V lookup: CDR1 SQVTM, CDR2 ANQGSEA. The CDR3 nucleotides read TGCAGCGTTGAATCCGGCTACAATGAGCAGTTCTTC. It encodes CSVESGYNEQFF.

As concerns this clone: A much more abundant neighbour one base away suggests this may be a read error. Other DNA sequences in the same sample also yield this CDR3. This chain links TRBV6-5 with TRBJ2-5, with 7 positions matching TRBD2. Germline V gives CDR1 MNHEY, CDR2 SVGAGI. The CDR3 runs 15 residues. J lost 1 base, V lost 2 bases, and 4 bases had no gene match. This CDR3 is CASSYLASGQETQYF. The CDR3 DNA sequence: TGTGCCAGCAGTTACCTCGCTAGCGGCCAAGAGACCCAGTACTTC.

The CDR3 DNA sequence: TGTGCCAGCAGTGGGACTATGGCTGGGGCCAACGTCCTGACTTTC. Protein sequence: CASSGTMAGANVLTF. V and J are TRBV2 and TRBJ2-6; TRBD2 is a possible D gene (6 bases). V was cut by 4 bases and J by 2 bases, with 9 bases left in between. The germline V gene encodes CDR1 SNHLY and CDR2 FYNNEI. The CDR3 spans 15 residues.

The chain has TRBV27 and TRBJ2-3; D unclear. This CDR3 spans 16 amino acids. V dropped 6 bases and J dropped 2 bases, with 18 bases sitting between them. From germline, CDR1 is MNHEY and CDR2 SMNVEV (reference sequence). The CDR3 region has the DNA TGTGCCAGCAGCCATACGACTCAATCGTTCACAGATACGCAGTATTTT. Its translation is CASSHTTQSFTDTQYF.

The CDR3 nucleotides read TGTGCCAGCAGCCAAGATAGAGGCCTCTACGAGCAGTACTTC. This encodes CASSQDRGLYEQYF. The chain recombines TRBV4-2 with TRBJ2-7, with D unresolved. CDR1 and CDR2 from the germline V gene are LGHNA and YNFKEQ. The CDR3 totals 14 residues. Trimming took 0 bases from V and 3 from J, leaving 9 bases between them.

This sequence joins TRBV30 and TRBJ2-6, with D unclear. There are 14 residues in the CDR3. From germline, CDR1 is GTSNPN and CDR2 SVGIG (reference sequence). Trimming removed 8 bases at V and 0 bases at J, with 11 bases between. Here the CDR3 DNA reads TGTGCCGCAACAACAGCCTCTGGGGCCAACGTCCTGACTTTC. Its protein is CAATTASGANVLTF.

V gene TRBV30 combines with J gene TRBJ2-1; TRBD2 matches 12 bases. Germline V gene lookup returns CDR1 GTSNPN and CDR2 SVGIG (reference sequence). With V trimmed by 0 bases and J by 7 bases, 4 bases remained unmatched. CDR3 length: 15 residues. This chain's CDR3 is CAWSVGLAGPNEQFF. CDR3 in DNA: TGTGCCTGGAGTGTTGGACTAGCGGGGCCGAATGAGCAGTTCTTC. The full variable domain, rest sourced from reference TRBV30 and TRBJ2-1, is SQTIHQWPATLVQPVGSPLSLECTVEGTSNPNLYWYRQAAGRGLQLLFYSVGIGQISSEVPQNLSASRPQDRQFILSSKKLLLSDSGFYLCAWSVGLAGPNEQFFGPGTRLTVL.

The CDR3 protein is CASSSPGRRETQYF. The CDR3 nucleotides are TGTGCCAGCAGTTCTCCTGGCCGCCGAGAGACCCAGTACTTC. V gene TRBV28 combines with J gene TRBJ2-5; D gene unclear. From germline, CDR1 is MDHEN and CDR2 SYDVKM. V lost 4 bases and J 4 bases, leaving 13 bases between the germline ends. The CDR3 is 14 residues long.

CDR3 bases: TGTGCCAGCAGTTTCCTTGTCAGCCCTAGCGGGAGATCTAACACCGGGGAGCTGTTTTTT. Protein sequence: CASSFLVSPSGRSNTGELFF. J is TRBJ2-2 and V is TRBV27; 10 bases line up with TRBD2. Germline loops: CDR1 MNHEY, CDR2 SMNVEV (reference sequence). After removal of 3 bases from V and 2 bases from J, the junction contained 15 bases not matched to a gene. This CDR3 has 20 amino acids.

This chain joins TRBV6-5 and TRBJ2-5, with 7 bases aligning to TRBD2. The CDR3 consists of 14 residues. V lost 6 bases, J lost 4 bases, and 8 bases stayed unmatched. Looked up from germline, CDR1 is MNHEY and CDR2 is SVGAGI. This CDR3 is CASRLTSSLETQYF. The DNA of the CDR3 is TGTGCCAGCAGACTGACTAGCTCCCTAGAGACCCAGTACTTC.

The rearrangement uses TRBV5-6 and TRBJ2-1; unclear D gene. Germline V lookup: CDR1 SGHDT, CDR2 YYEEEE. V dropped 0 bases and J dropped 2 bases, with 15 bases sitting between them. The CDR3 is made up of 17 amino acids. DNA for the CDR3: TGTGCCAGCAGCTTGGCTGACGTACAGAGAACCTACAATGAGCAGTTCTTC. This sequence encodes CASSLADVQRTYNEQFF.

The chain joins TRBV5-1 to TRBJ1-1, with 9 bases that match TRBD1. Trimming removed 4 bases from V and 8 bases from J; junction bases left unmatched: 18. This CDR3 region has 17 residues. Per the germline V gene, CDR1 is SGHRS and CDR2 is YFSETQ. CDR3: CASSLGPPGQGSWEAFF. The CDR3 DNA follows: TGCGCCAGCAGCCTGGGACCCCCGGGACAGGGTTCTTGGGAAGCTTTCTTT.

The chain couples TRBV5-1 to TRBJ2-5; 8 nucleotides align to TRBD2. This CDR3 region has 14 residues. The V gene's germline CDR1 is SGHRS and CDR2 YFSETQ. The ends lost 5 bases at V and 2 bases at J; junction bases unmatched: 5. The CDR3 loop is CASRDLAGQETQYF. In DNA, the CDR3 is TGCGCCAGCAGAGATCTAGCGGGTCAAGAGACCCAGTACTTC.

This clone was picked up a small number of times. The rearrangement joins TRBV5-4 to TRBJ1-4; 7 bases map to TRBD1. There are 13 residues in the CDR3. Trimming removed 4 bases from V and 10 bases from J; junction bases left unmatched: 7. The germline gives CDR1 SGHNT, CDR2 YYREEE (reference sequence). The CDR3 is CASSPDRSGKLFF. DNA of the CDR3: TGTGCCAGCAGCCCGGACAGGTCGGGAAAACTGTTTTTT.

V and J are TRBV6-5 and TRBJ2-3, with TRBD2 matching 8 bases. Trimming removed 4 bases from V and 9 bases from J; junction bases left unmatched: 12. The CDR3 has 15 amino acids. Looked up from germline, CDR1 is MNHEY and CDR2 is SVGAGI. The CDR3 nucleotides are TGTGCCAGCAGTTTCTCCTCCAGCGGGAGTAAGACGCAGTATTTT. It codes for CASSFSSSGSKTQYF.

The V and J genes are TRBV6-1 and TRBJ2-3, with unresolved D. V was shortened by 5 bases and J by 5 bases, with 11 bases between the two germline ends. Per germline, CDR1 MNHNS and CDR2 SASEGT. This CDR3 has 13 residues. The CDR3 sequence: CASSWSRVDTQYF. The CDR3 nucleotides read TGTGCCAGCAGTTGGTCCCGGGTAGATACGCAGTATTTT.

This clone was detected only a few times. The DNA of the CDR3 is TGTGCCAGTAGTACTCCCTACGAGGGGGGAGAGACCCAGTACTTC. This codes for CASSTPYEGGETQYF. This sequence joins TRBV19 and TRBJ2-5; D tentatively fits TRBD1 or TRBD2 (6 bases each). Per the germline V gene, CDR1 is LNHDA and CDR2 is SQIVND (reference sequence). The CDR3 runs 15 residues. The V gene lost 4 bases and the J gene lost 4 bases, with 16 bases spanning the gap.

The DNA of the CDR3 is TGTGCCAGCAGCTTCTCGACAGGGCGCTGGTCGAACACCGGGGAGCTGTTTTTT. Protein: CASSFSTGRWSNTGELFF. This chain links TRBV7-2 with TRBJ2-2; 7 positions agree with TRBD1. The CDR3 covers 18 residues. CDR1 and CDR2 from the germline V gene are SGHTA and FQGNSA. J lost 0 bases, V lost 3 bases, and 10 bases had no gene match.

The chain couples TRBV5-5 to TRBJ2-7; D possibly corresponds to TRBD2 (5 bases). V lost 7 bases to trimming and J lost 2 bases, with 19 bases between them. From germline, CDR1 is SGHKS and CDR2 YYEKEE (reference sequence). The CDR3 runs 15 residues. The CDR3 region has the DNA TGTGCCAGCTCCCCCGACCGGACTGCCACCTACGAGCAGTACTTC. This gives the protein CASSPDRTATYEQYF.

The chain links TRBV28 to TRBJ2-7; D might be TRBD1 or TRBD2, each matching 6 bases. The germline V gene has CDR1 MDHEN and CDR2 SYDVKM. Trimming removed 5 bases at V and 5 bases at J, with 19 bases between. The CDR3 has 15 residues. In DNA form, the CDR3 reads TGTGCCAGCAGTCTCCTAGCCGGGGGCTTTCACGAGCAGTACTTC. It codes for CASSLLAGGFHEQYF.

The rearrangement links TRBV6-1 to TRBJ2-7; tentative D call: TRBD2 (5 bases). V was pared by 5 bases and J by 0 bases, with 11 bases between. In germline, CDR1 is MNHNS, CDR2 SASEGT. The CDR3 has 14 amino acids. DNA for the CDR3: TGTGCCAGCAGTCGACTACGGAACTCCTACGAGCAGTACTTC. Translated: CASSRLRNSYEQYF.

The chain links TRBV28 to TRBJ1-1; the match to TRBD1 covers 8 bases. This CDR3 spans 15 amino acids. V lost 8 bases and J lost 3; bases outside the gene matches: 11. Germline assignment: CDR1 MDHEN and CDR2 SYDVKM. CDR3 residues: CASLGVGTGDTEAFF. CDR3 bases: TGTGCCAGCCTTGGGGTGGGGACAGGAGACACTGAAGCTTTCTTT.

In the case of this clone: Other DNA sequences from this sample encode an identical CDR3 as well. The chain carries TRBV6-5 and TRBJ2-2, with D uncertain. Trimming stripped 2 bases from V and 5 bases from J, with 6 bases between. Germline CDR1 MNHEY, CDR2 SVGAGI. The CDR3 loop spans 13 amino acids. Written as DNA, the CDR3 is TGTGCCAGCAGTTACGAAGCGACCGGGGAGCTGTTTTTT. It codes for CASSYEATGELFF.

The V call is TRBV11-2, the J call TRBJ2-7; D unresolved. CDR1 and CDR2 (germline): SGHAT, FQNNGV. V dropped 1 base and J dropped 0 bases, with 10 bases sitting between them. The CDR3 has 15 residues. As DNA, the CDR3 is TGTGCCAGCAGCTTAGGTAGCAGTAGCTCCTACGAGCAGTACTTC. Amino acid sequence: CASSLGSSSSYEQYF. The complete variable domain, with remaining parts taken from reference TRBV11-2 and TRBJ2-7, reads EAGVAQSPRYKIIEKRQSVAFWCNPISGHATLYWYQQILGQGPKLLIQFQNNGVVDDSQLPKDRFSAERLKGVDSTLKIQPAKLEDSAVYLCASSLGSSSSYEQYFGPGTRLTVT.

This clone was counted a few times. In the same sample, other DNA sequences code for this CDR3. The chain links TRBV18 to TRBJ2-7; the D is unclear. Per germline, CDR1 KGHSH and CDR2 LQKENI. Trimming pared 5 bases from V and 0 bases from J, leaving 2 bases between. This CDR3 spans 11 amino acids. CDR3 amino acids: CASSYSYEQYF. The DNA of the CDR3 is TGTGCCAGCTCATACTCCTACGAGCAGTACTTC.